The rows below give T cell receptor beta chains drawn from one sample of a study of T cell changes during pregnancy in multiple sclerosis. Method: immunoSEQ multiplex PCR; TCRdb's copy keeps in-frame clones and lacks some. The sample carries about 34,000 clones, roughly 93% recorded once. The sample consisted of peripheral blood, taken in the second trimester of pregnancy. All receptors come from a female donor in good health, enrolled as a control in a pregnancy study. CDR3s include the opening cysteine and the closing phenylalanine or tryptophan. A D gene is named only where the DNA matches it firmly. Expanded clones get a size class; other rows say once, few or many, or leave the size out.

j_gene,v_gene,d_gene,abundance,CDR3aa,CDR3nt
TRBJ1-2,TRBV2,TRBD1,.,CASILRIGDRGYGYTF,TGTGCCAGCATCCTTAGGATCGGGGACAGGGGATATGGCTACACCTTC
TRBJ1-2,TRBV7-9,.,.,CASSFRQGHGYTF,TGTGCCAGCAGCTTTAGGCAGGGGCATGGCTACACCTTC
TRBJ2-3,TRBV11-2,.,.,CASSTRPFTDTQYF,TGTGCCAGCAGCACCAGGCCTTTCACAGATACGCAGTATTTT
TRBJ1-6,TRBV13,.,.,CASSPLKATGYSPLHF,TGTGCCAGCAGCCCTTTGAAGGCTACAGGGTATTCACCCCTCCACTTT
TRBJ2-1,TRBV10-3,TRBD2,once,CAISRGGNWDEQFF,TGTGCCATCAGTCGGGGGGGGAATTGGGATGAGCAGTTCTTC
TRBJ1-6,TRBV5-4,TRBD1,.,CARRGQGDSPLHF,TGTGCCAGGAGAGGGCAGGGGGATTCACCCCTCCACTTT
TRBJ1-2,TRBV6-5,TRBD1,.,CASSYLVTGGWYGYTF,TGTGCCAGCAGTTACTTAGTGACAGGGGGCTGGTATGGCTACACCTTC
TRBJ2-7,TRBV19,.,.,CASSIRERDEQYF,TGTGCCAGTAGTATTAGGGAGCGCGACGAGCAGTACTTC
TRBJ1-1,TRBV12-5,.,.,CASGLGGSRHTEAFF,TGTGCTAGTGGTTTGGGGGGCTCGCGGCACACTGAAGCTTTCTTT
TRBJ2-5,TRBV28,.,.,CASRPSGSGKTQYF,TGTGCCAGCAGGCCCTCGGGGTCTGGGAAGACCCAGTACTTC
TRBJ2-1,TRBV9,.,once,CASSYTRSSYNEQFF,TGTGCCAGCAGTTATACTAGGAGCTCCTACAATGAGCAGTTCTTC
TRBJ1-5,TRBV6-6,.,.,CASSYLQGQQPQHF,TGTGCCAGCAGTTATTTACAGGGTCAGCAGCCCCAGCATTTT
TRBJ2-5,TRBV5-5,TRBD1,.,CASSSQGYETQYF,TGTGCCAGCAGCTCACAGGGGTACGAGACCCAGTACTTC
TRBJ1-2,TRBV7-9,TRBD1,.,CASSLGTGDYYGYTF,TGTGCCAGCAGCTTAGGGACAGGCGACTACTATGGCTACACCTTC
TRBJ1-1,TRBV29-1,TRBD1,.,CSVRQGDTEAFF,TGCAGCGTCCGACAGGGAGACACTGAAGCTTTCTTT
TRBJ2-1,TRBV19,TRBD2,.,CASSRGTSGPNEQFF,TGTGCCAGTAGTAGGGGGACTAGCGGCCCCAATGAGCAGTTCTTC
TRBJ2-7,TRBV5-4,TRBD2,.,CASSLGTSGIYEQYF,TGTGCCAGCAGCTTGGGGACTAGCGGGATCTACGAGCAGTACTTC
TRBJ1-1,TRBV6-5,.,.,CASSYGGDRTEAFF,TGTGCCAGCAGTTACGGGGGGGACCGCACTGAAGCTTTCTTT
TRBJ2-7,TRBV7-2,.,.,CASSLGLELYEQYF,TGTGCCAGCAGCCTAGGGTTGGAGCTCTACGAGCAGTACTTC
TRBJ2-2,TRBV9,.,.,CASSVALTGGFTNTGELFF,TGTGCCAGCAGCGTAGCTCTTACAGGCGGCTTTACGAACACCGGGGAGCTGTTTTTT
TRBJ2-7,TRBV2,TRBD1,.,CASSAAGQGDSYEQYF,TGTGCCAGCAGTGCCGCGGGACAGGGGGATTCCTACGAGCAGTACTTC
TRBJ2-5,TRBV2,.,.,CASIKEGLYQETQYF,TGTGCCAGTATCAAGGAGGGGTTGTACCAAGAGACCCAGTACTTC
TRBJ2-7,TRBV10-3,.,.,CAISAGRGGSDEQYF,TGTGCCATCAGTGCGGGTAGGGGGGGATCGGACGAGCAGTACTTC
TRBJ1-2,TRBV5-6,.,.,CASSLAVGGYTF,TGTGCCAGCAGCTTGGCGGTCGGTGGCTACACCTTC
TRBJ1-4,TRBV27,TRBD1,.,CASSTETGRKLFF,TGTGCCAGCAGCACCGAGACAGGGCGGAAACTGTTTTTT
TRBJ1-4,TRBV15,TRBD1,.,CATSREAGQGHEKLFF,TGTGCCACCAGCAGAGAGGCGGGACAGGGACATGAAAAACTGTTTTTT
TRBJ1-2,TRBV19,TRBD1,.,CASSMTGGWGYTF,TGTGCCAGTAGTATGACAGGGGGCTGGGGCTACACCTTC
TRBJ1-1,TRBV4-3,TRBD1,.,CASSHLKTGLRTEAFF,TGCGCCAGCAGCCACCTCAAGACAGGGTTGCGGACTGAAGCTTTCTTT
TRBJ2-3,TRBV4-1,TRBD2,.,CASSQVGLGADTQYF,TGCGCCAGCAGCCAAGTGGGACTAGGTGCAGATACGCAGTATTTT
TRBJ2-7,TRBV7-9,.,.,CASRKGDEPYEQYF,TGTGCCTCCCGAAAGGGGGACGAACCCTACGAGCAGTACTTC
TRBJ1-2,TRBV9,.,.,CASTATDF,TGTGCCAGCACCGCCACAGATTTC
TRBJ2-3,TRBV9,TRBD2,.,CASSPGLAGYRYYVDTQYF,TGTGCCAGCAGCCCGGGACTAGCGGGATATCGATATTACGTGGATACGCAGTATTTT
TRBJ2-1,TRBV29-1,.,.,CSVRSTGKFNEQFF,TGCAGCGTCAGATCTACAGGGAAGTTCAATGAGCAGTTCTTC
TRBJ2-3,TRBV27,TRBD2,once,CASSSSSGDYTDTQYF,TGTGCCAGCAGTTCATCTAGCGGGGATTACACAGATACGCAGTATTTT
TRBJ2-7,TRBV5-6,.,.,CASSLMRSSYEQYF,TGTGCCAGCAGCTTGATGAGGAGCTCCTACGAGCAGTACTTC
TRBJ2-3,TRBV10-3,TRBD2,.,CAISLGTSFSDTDTQYF,TGTGCCATCAGCCTCGGGACTAGCTTCAGCGACACAGATACGCAGTATTTT
TRBJ1-6,TRBV6-6,.,.,CASRDAEGRNSPLHF,TGTGCCAGCAGGGATGCAGAGGGTCGGAATTCACCCCTCCACTTT
TRBJ1-5,TRBV4-3,.,.,CASSQDMNQPQHF,TGCGCCAGCAGCCAAGATATGAATCAGCCCCAGCATTTT
TRBJ1-1,TRBV6-4,.,.,CAAGPGHYTEAFF,TGTGCCGCAGGGCCGGGACACTACACTGAAGCTTTCTTT
TRBJ1-1,TRBV6-5,.,.,CASSRGRTEAFF,TGTGCCAGCAGTAGGGGTAGAACTGAAGCTTTCTTT
TRBJ1-2,TRBV27,TRBD1,.,CASSSTGARYGYTF,TGTGCCAGCAGTTCCACAGGGGCGAGGTATGGCTACACCTTC
TRBJ2-7,TRBV27,TRBD2,.,CASSLSGGPYEQYF,TGTGCCAGCAGTTTAAGCGGGGGGCCCTACGAGCAGTACTTC
TRBJ2-7,TRBV7-9,TRBD1,.,CASSRVLGQGGHYEQYF,TGTGCCAGCAGCCGGGTGCTAGGACAGGGGGGACACTACGAGCAGTACTTC
TRBJ2-3,TRBV19,TRBD2,.,CAIRTSGRSGRSTDTQYF,TGTGCCATCAGGACTAGCGGGAGATCGGGTAGAAGCACAGATACGCAGTATTTT
TRBJ2-3,TRBV29-1,TRBD2,medium-sized,CSVAGTSGVDTQYF,TGCAGCGTCGCCGGGACTAGCGGGGTGGATACGCAGTATTTT
TRBJ2-7,TRBV7-2,TRBD2,.,CASSFMTSGGAGREQYF,TGTGCCAGCAGCTTCATGACTAGCGGGGGGGCTGGGCGCGAGCAGTACTTC
TRBJ2-3,TRBV4-2,TRBD2,.,CASSLRTSGGAADTQYF,TGTGCCAGCAGCCTGCGGACTAGCGGGGGGGCGGCAGATACGCAGTATTTT
TRBJ1-4,TRBV4-3,.,once,CASSQDIRGVNEKLFF,TGCGCCAGCAGCCAAGATATCCGGGGGGTGAATGAAAAACTGTTTTTT
TRBJ2-7,TRBV6-1,TRBD1,few,CASSETGGAGSYEQYF,TGTGCCAGCAGTGAAACAGGGGGCGCGGGGTCCTACGAGCAGTACTTC
TRBJ2-1,TRBV10-3,TRBD2,.,CAISESRTSYNEQFF,TGTGCCATCAGTGAGTCGAGGACTAGCTACAATGAGCAGTTCTTC
TRBJ2-6,TRBV19,.,.,CASSMSSGANVLTF,TGTGCCAGTAGTATGTCTTCTGGGGCCAACGTCCTGACTTTC
TRBJ2-2,TRBV5-4,.,.,CASSLGRPAGELFF,TGTGCCAGCAGCTTAGGGAGGCCGGCCGGGGAGCTGTTTTTT
TRBJ2-1,TRBV6-4,TRBD2,.,CASSPTSGSGGEQFF,TGTGCCAGCAGTCCGACTAGCGGGAGTGGAGGCGAGCAGTTCTTC